A single sample gave rise to the 15 T cell receptor beta chains below, sequenced in a study of human T cells and chemical hapten exposure. Time point given: patch test 1, 2 weeks after DPC sensitization. The treatment here: therapeutic diphenylcyclopropenone sensitization with weekly scalp DPC. TCRdb recomputed calls from the RACE reads with MiXCR, one row per CDR3 protein. Of roughly 180,000 distinct CDR3 sequences detected, 20% to 25% appear once; the ten largest clones hold about 6.7%. The sample was whole blood, taken in connection with sensitization to the hapten diphenylcyclopropenone (DPC). The origin of the receptors is a woman aged 45-65 years with alopecia areata. Some clones in this sample may be carry-over from other donors' samples.

In this sample, this clonotype turned up a few times. The V gene is TRBV7-9, the J gene TRBJ2-4; D gene uncertain. V lost 1 base, J lost 5 bases, and 12 bases lay in between. CDR3 size: 15 residues. The germline CDR1 and CDR2 sequences are SEHNR and FQNEAQ (reference sequence). In DNA form, the CDR3 reads TGTGCCAGCAGCTTAGACGGTGGCGGAGAAAACATTCAGTACTTC. This codes for CASSLDGGGENIQYF.

This clonotype has just a few counts. J is TRBJ1-2 and V is TRBV29-1, with D unclear. This CDR3 is built from 13 residues. Trimming took off 4 bases at V and 2 bases at J, with 11 bases between the two ends. The germline V gene encodes CDR1 SQVTM and CDR2 ANQGSEA. The DNA of the CDR3 is TGCAGCGTTGTCTCTTCAGCGAACTATGGCTACACCTTC. Its protein product is CSVVSSANYGYTF.

There are many counts of this clonotype. This chain uses TRBV29-1 with TRBJ1-1, with D possibly matching TRBD1 (6 bases). The V end was cut by 3 bases, the J end by 4 bases, with 9 bases between. In germline, CDR1 is SQVTM, CDR2 ANQGSEA. This CDR3 has 12 amino acids. The CDR3 nucleotides are TGCAGCGTTGAGGGGGGGGCCACTGAAGCTTTCTTT. Its translation is CSVEGGATEAFF.

This clonotype was recorded a few times. This chain uses TRBV30 with TRBJ2-6; D gene uncertain. V dropped 2 bases and J dropped 1 base, with 6 bases sitting between them. Germline-derived CDR1 and CDR2 are GTSNPN and SVGIG (reference sequence). This CDR3 region has 14 residues. This CDR3 reads CAWSPYSGANVLTF. The CDR3 DNA is TGTGCCTGGAGTCCCTATTCTGGGGCCAACGTCCTGACTTTC.

This rearrangement joins TRBV5-6 to TRBJ1-5, with TRBD1 as a possible D gene (5 bases). Germline loops: CDR1 SGHDT, CDR2 YYEEEE. V was clipped by 3 bases and J by 4 bases, with 17 bases between them. CDR3 size: 16 residues. In DNA form, the CDR3 reads TGTGCCAGCAGCTCTTACCGGGGCCGGGTGAATCAGCCCCAGCATTTT. This sequence encodes CASSSYRGRVNQPQHF.

This rearrangement joins TRBV28 to TRBJ2-5; D may correspond to TRBD1 or TRBD2 (5 bases each). V lost 3 bases to trimming and J lost 5 bases, with 16 bases between them. Germline CDR1 reads MDHEN; CDR2 reads SYDVKM. The CDR3 has 15 residues. The CDR3 DNA reads TGTGCCAGCAGTTTGCTGGGGACGATTGCGGAGACCCAGTACTTC. This codes for CASSLLGTIAETQYF.

The table lists this clonotype with a few counts. The chain combines TRBV10-3 with TRBJ1-1; TRBD1 agrees at 7 bases. The CDR3 length is 15 residues. The germline V gene encodes CDR1 ENHRY and CDR2 SYGVKD. V shed 4 bases, J shed 4 bases, and the junction held 9 bases outside the gene matches. The CDR3 protein is CAISAGQESSTEAFF. The CDR3 region has the DNA TGTGCCATCAGTGCTGGACAGGAATCGAGCACTGAAGCTTTCTTT.

For this clonotype: At one boundary the junction diverges from the germline segment, which might be a read error. The chain couples TRBV5-1 to TRBJ2-7; maybe TRBD2 (6 bases). Germline assignment: CDR1 SGHRS and CDR2 YFSETQ. CDR3 length: 11 residues. CDR3 sequence: CASSSGTRADF. CDR3 in DNA: TGCGCCAGCAGCTCCGGGACTCGGGCGGATTTC.

This clonotype came up a few times. The chain recombines TRBV5-1 with TRBJ2-7; 9 nucleotides agree with TRBD2. The CDR3 runs to 17 residues. CDR1 is SGHRS, CDR2 YFSETQ, per germline. J lost 1 base, V lost 4 bases, and 12 bases had no gene match. CDR3 sequence (DNA): TGCGCCAGCAGCCGCGGACTAGCGCCATCATATTCCTACGAGCAGTACTTC. Protein sequence: CASSRGLAPSYSYEQYF.

This clonotype was seen a handful of times. V usage is TRBV20-1 and J usage is TRBJ2-3, with 9 positions matching TRBD2. The CDR3 spans 14 residues. Germline V lookup: CDR1 DFQATT, CDR2 SNEGSKA (reference sequence). Trimming removed 5 bases from V and 2 bases from J; junction bases left unmatched: 5. CDR3 loop: CSARGRDFTDTQYF. The CDR3 DNA reads as TGCAGTGCTCGCGGGAGGGACTTCACAGATACGCAGTATTTT.

The chain recombines TRBV7-2 with TRBJ2-7, with D possibly matching TRBD2 (6 bases). The CDR3 length is 14 residues. The V end was cut by 6 bases, the J end by 2 bases, with 14 bases between. The germline CDR1 and CDR2 sequences are SGHTA and FQGNSA. CDR3 DNA: TGTGCCAGCAGGGCCCCGGGGGTGCCCTACGAGCAGTACTTC. As protein: CASRAPGVPYEQYF.

This clonotype was counted a few times. The CDR3 sequence: CASSKVLLRQLYLDTEAFF. The CDR3 DNA reads as TGTGCCAGCAGCAAAGTTCTGCTGAGACAGTTGTACCTCGACACTGAAGCTTTCTTT. The rearrangement links TRBV21-1 to TRBJ1-1; the D call of TRBD1 is as the table states it, not checked on the DNA. TRBV21-1 is a listed pseudogene. The CDR3 is made up of 19 amino acids.

In its sample, this clonotype was seen once. J is TRBJ2-1 and V is TRBV29-1; D is ambiguous. The germline CDR1 and CDR2 sequences are SQVTM and ANQGSEA. This CDR3 comprises 15 residues. The ends were cut back, 8 bases at V and 0 bases at J, with 17 bases in the middle. The CDR3 DNA follows: TGCAGCACGAAACGAGACCCGAGCTCCTACAATGAGCAGTTCTTC. Its translation is CSTKRDPSSYNEQFF.

This clonotype was detected a few times. This sequence joins TRBV5-1 and TRBJ1-3; D gene uncertain. Trimming removed 3 bases at V and 0 bases at J, with 16 bases between. The CDR3 sequence is 17 residues long. CDR1 is SGHRS, CDR2 YFSETQ, per germline. CDR3 region: CASSSEGTARSGNTIYF. The CDR3 nucleotides are TGCGCCAGCAGCTCCGAGGGCACAGCTCGCTCTGGAAACACCATATATTTT.

This clonotype was counted a few times. The chain is built from TRBV29-1 and TRBJ2-5; 8 positions match TRBD2. The CDR3 runs to 15 residues. Germline lookup yields CDR1 SQVTM and CDR2 ANQGSEA. J lost 2 bases, V lost 1 base, and 6 bases had no gene match. This CDR3 is CSVEVAGGGQETQYF. The CDR3 DNA is TGCAGCGTTGAAGTTGCGGGGGGTGGTCAAGAGACCCAGTACTTC.